This is a list of T cell receptor beta chains from one sample in a study of cytomegalovirus exposure and HLA in healthy donors. Using immunoSEQ multiplex PCR, the repertoire was profiled, and TCRdb retains in-frame clones only, with some absent. The data contain roughly 65,000 clones, over 80% of them singletons. The sample comprised PBMCs. The origin of the receptors is a man younger than 35 in good health and CMV-seronegative. Both conserved end residues are part of each CDR3. Fields, in order: J gene, CDR3 length, clone size, D gene, V gene, CDR3 DNA, CDR3 protein. A D gene is named only where the DNA matches it firmly. Clone size is shown for a subset of rows, as once, few, many or a class of expanded clone.

J gene: TRBJ2-4
CDR3 length: 11
clone size: .
D gene: .
V gene: TRBV30
CDR3 DNA: TGTGCCTGGTCAACCAAAAACATTCAGTACTTC
CDR3 protein: CAWSTKNIQYF

J gene: TRBJ2-3
CDR3 length: 15
clone size: .
D gene: TRBD2
V gene: TRBV7-6
CDR3 DNA: TGTGCCAGCAGCCCCGGAAGCGGGAGTGTTTATACGCAGTATTTT
CDR3 protein: CASSPGSGSVYTQYF

J gene: TRBJ1-5
CDR3 length: 18
clone size: .
D gene: TRBD1
V gene: TRBV2
CDR3 DNA: TGTGCCAGCAGCCTACACCCCGGGACAGGGGATCCCAATCAGCCCCAGCATTTT
CDR3 protein: CASSLHPGTGDPNQPQHF

J gene: TRBJ2-1
CDR3 length: 14
clone size: .
D gene: .
V gene: TRBV10-3
CDR3 DNA: TGTGCCATCACTCGGGGAGCGGGCTACAATGAGCAGTTCTTC
CDR3 protein: CAITRGAGYNEQFF

J gene: TRBJ1-2
CDR3 length: 13
clone size: .
D gene: TRBD1
V gene: TRBV27
CDR3 DNA: TGTGCCAGCAGTTTCAACAGGGGGAAGGGCTACACCTTC
CDR3 protein: CASSFNRGKGYTF

J gene: TRBJ1-5
CDR3 length: 12
clone size: .
D gene: .
V gene: TRBV29-1
CDR3 DNA: TGCAGCGTGAGCTCTAACAATCAGCCCCAGCATTTT
CDR3 protein: CSVSSNNQPQHF

J gene: TRBJ1-1
CDR3 length: 17
clone size: .
D gene: .
V gene: TRBV6-7
CDR3 DNA: TGTGCCAGCAGTGAACTTAAAGACGGACACCCCCATACTGAAGCTTTCTTT
CDR3 protein: CASSELKDGHPHTEAFF

J gene: TRBJ2-7
CDR3 length: 12
clone size: .
D gene: .
V gene: TRBV28
CDR3 DNA: TGTGCCAGCAGTTACCACAGGGACGAGCAGTACTTC
CDR3 protein: CASSYHRDEQYF

J gene: TRBJ2-2
CDR3 length: 12
clone size: once
D gene: .
V gene: TRBV29-1
CDR3 DNA: TGCAGCGTTGAACGAGGTACCGGGGAGCTGTTTTTT
CDR3 protein: CSVERGTGELFF

J gene: TRBJ2-5
CDR3 length: 13
clone size: .
D gene: TRBD1
V gene: TRBV7-7
CDR3 DNA: TGTGCTAGCAGCTTGGACAGGGAAGAGACCCAGTACTTC
CDR3 protein: CASSLDREETQYF

J gene: TRBJ2-1
CDR3 length: 16
clone size: .
D gene: .
V gene: TRBV4-1
CDR3 DNA: TGCGCCAGCAGCCAGGCAGGACTGAGCTCCTACAATGAGCAGTTCTTC
CDR3 protein: CASSQAGLSSYNEQFF

J gene: TRBJ2-3
CDR3 length: 13
clone size: .
D gene: .
V gene: TRBV6-5
CDR3 DNA: TGTGCCAGCCGATCCGAGGACACAGATACGCAGTATTTT
CDR3 protein: CASRSEDTDTQYF

J gene: TRBJ1-3
CDR3 length: 12
clone size: few
D gene: .
V gene: TRBV6-5
CDR3 DNA: TGTGCCAGCTGGGCCTCTGGAAACACCATATATTTT
CDR3 protein: CASWASGNTIYF

J gene: TRBJ1-1
CDR3 length: 13
clone size: .
D gene: .
V gene: TRBV7-2
CDR3 DNA: TGTGCCAGCAGCTTAGTCGGGTGGGTTGAAGCTTTCTTT
CDR3 protein: CASSLVGWVEAFF

J gene: TRBJ2-7
CDR3 length: 12
clone size: .
D gene: .
V gene: TRBV29-1
CDR3 DNA: TGCAGCGTTGCGGGTCAGATTTACGAGCAGTACTTC
CDR3 protein: CSVAGQIYEQYF

J gene: TRBJ1-2
CDR3 length: 13
clone size: .
D gene: TRBD1
V gene: TRBV29-1
CDR3 DNA: TGCAGCGCCGGGACAGGGGGAAGCTATGGCTACACCTTC
CDR3 protein: CSAGTGGSYGYTF

J gene: TRBJ2-7
CDR3 length: 13
clone size: .
D gene: TRBD1
V gene: TRBV6-5
CDR3 DNA: TGTGCCAGCAGCCGGGACAGCCCCTACGAGCAGTACTTC
CDR3 protein: CASSRDSPYEQYF

J gene: TRBJ2-7
CDR3 length: 14
clone size: .
D gene: .
V gene: TRBV30
CDR3 DNA: TGTGCCTGGAGTGTACTGGGCGGGGATTACGAGCAGTACTTC
CDR3 protein: CAWSVLGGDYEQYF

J gene: TRBJ2-3
CDR3 length: 15
clone size: .
D gene: TRBD1
V gene: TRBV4-3
CDR3 DNA: TGCGCCAGCAGCCGAGGGACAGGGGTTGCAGATACGCAGTATTTT
CDR3 protein: CASSRGTGVADTQYF

J gene: TRBJ2-4
CDR3 length: 15
clone size: .
D gene: TRBD2
V gene: TRBV23-1
CDR3 DNA: TGCGCCACTAGCGGGAGGGATTGGTGGGTAAGCATTCAGTACTTC
CDR3 protein: CATSGRDWWVSIQYF

J gene: TRBJ2-7
CDR3 length: 15
clone size: .
D gene: .
V gene: TRBV27
CDR3 DNA: TGTGCCAGCAGTCTAAACCCCGAAAGCTCCTACGAGCAGTACTTC
CDR3 protein: CASSLNPESSYEQYF

J gene: TRBJ2-7
CDR3 length: 13
clone size: .
D gene: .
V gene: TRBV30
CDR3 DNA: TGTGCCTGGAGAGGCCCAGGGTCGGCCGAGCAGTACTTC
CDR3 protein: CAWRGPGSAEQYF

J gene: TRBJ2-1
CDR3 length: 15
clone size: .
D gene: .
V gene: TRBV6-6
CDR3 DNA: TGTGCCAGCAGTTATGCGGGTCCAAGGGCCAATGAGCAGTTCTTC
CDR3 protein: CASSYAGPRANEQFF

J gene: TRBJ1-2
CDR3 length: 13
clone size: .
D gene: .
V gene: TRBV28
CDR3 DNA: TGTGCCAGCAGAATTCCATGGAGCTATGGCTACACCTTC
CDR3 protein: CASRIPWSYGYTF

J gene: TRBJ2-5
CDR3 length: 15
clone size: .
D gene: .
V gene: TRBV7-4
CDR3 DNA: TGTGCCAGCAGCTACTTGGAAGGGGACCAAGAGACCCAGTACTTC
CDR3 protein: CASSYLEGDQETQYF

J gene: TRBJ2-3
CDR3 length: 14
clone size: once
D gene: .
V gene: TRBV7-3
CDR3 DNA: TGTGCCAGCAGCCAAAGCGGCAGCACAGATACGCAGTATTTT
CDR3 protein: CASSQSGSTDTQYF

J gene: TRBJ2-3
CDR3 length: 15
clone size: .
D gene: TRBD2
V gene: TRBV7-2
CDR3 DNA: TGTGCCAGCAGCCAAGATCCGGGAGGGCCAGATACGCAGTATTTT
CDR3 protein: CASSQDPGGPDTQYF

J gene: TRBJ2-1
CDR3 length: 13
clone size: .
D gene: TRBD1
V gene: TRBV18
CDR3 DNA: TGTGCCAGCTCACCGACAGGGAACAATGAGCAGTTCTTC
CDR3 protein: CASSPTGNNEQFF

J gene: TRBJ1-2
CDR3 length: 14
clone size: once
D gene: .
V gene: TRBV28
CDR3 DNA: TGTGCCAGCAGTTTCTATGACAGGTTACGTGGCTACACCTTC
CDR3 protein: CASSFYDRLRGYTF

J gene: TRBJ2-7
CDR3 length: 14
clone size: .
D gene: TRBD2
V gene: TRBV7-2
CDR3 DNA: TGTGCCAGCAGCCAGGGCGGGAGTACCTACGAGCAGTACTTC
CDR3 protein: CASSQGGSTYEQYF

J gene: TRBJ1-3
CDR3 length: 15
clone size: .
D gene: .
V gene: TRBV9
CDR3 DNA: TGTGCCAGCAGCGTAGCCCAGGCCTCTGGAAACACCATATATTTT
CDR3 protein: CASSVAQASGNTIYF

J gene: TRBJ2-7
CDR3 length: 12
clone size: .
D gene: .
V gene: TRBV27
CDR3 DNA: TGTGCCAGCAGTTTCGACAGCTACGAGCAGTACTTC
CDR3 protein: CASSFDSYEQYF

J gene: TRBJ2-1
CDR3 length: 15
clone size: .
D gene: TRBD1
V gene: TRBV7-3
CDR3 DNA: TGTGCCAGCAGCTCCTACTCGACAGGGTCAGAAGAGCAGTTCTTC
CDR3 protein: CASSSYSTGSEEQFF

J gene: TRBJ1-1
CDR3 length: 16
clone size: .
D gene: TRBD1
V gene: TRBV19
CDR3 DNA: TGTGCCAGTAGTGGAAGGGGACAGAGGTGGAACACTGAAGCTTTCTTT
CDR3 protein: CASSGRGQRWNTEAFF

J gene: TRBJ1-5
CDR3 length: 15
clone size: .
D gene: .
V gene: TRBV15
CDR3 DNA: TGTGCCACCAGCAGAGGTAGGCAGGGATTAGACCAACAGCATTTT
CDR3 protein: CATSRGRQGLDQQHF

J gene: TRBJ2-3
CDR3 length: 12
clone size: few
D gene: .
V gene: TRBV7-3
CDR3 DNA: TGTGCCAGCAGCTCCCATTCAGATACGCAGTATTTT
CDR3 protein: CASSSHSDTQYF

J gene: TRBJ1-1
CDR3 length: 16
clone size: .
D gene: .
V gene: TRBV7-2
CDR3 DNA: TGTGCCAGCAGCTTAGCGATATACAGTAGGAACACTGAAGCTTTCTTT
CDR3 protein: CASSLAIYSRNTEAFF

J gene: TRBJ1-5
CDR3 length: 16
clone size: once
D gene: .
V gene: TRBV6-1
CDR3 DNA: TGTGCCAGCAGGGAAGAAGGGAGGGGGAACAATCAGCCCCAGCATTTT
CDR3 protein: CASREEGRGNNQPQHF

J gene: TRBJ2-7
CDR3 length: 15
clone size: .
D gene: .
V gene: TRBV4-2
CDR3 DNA: TGTGCCAGCAGCCCCACCACCCTAGAAGCCTACGAGCAGTACTTC
CDR3 protein: CASSPTTLEAYEQYF

J gene: TRBJ2-7
CDR3 length: 20
clone size: .
D gene: TRBD2
V gene: TRBV10-3
CDR3 DNA: TGTGCCATCAGTGACCGTCCCCGGACTAGCGGGAGAATTTTCCCCTACGAGCAGTACTTC
CDR3 protein: CAISDRPRTSGRIFPYEQYF

J gene: TRBJ2-7
CDR3 length: 15
clone size: .
D gene: TRBD1
V gene: TRBV28
CDR3 DNA: TGTGCCAGCAGTTTGCCCTCCCGGGACAGCTACGAGCAGTACTTC
CDR3 protein: CASSLPSRDSYEQYF

J gene: TRBJ1-2
CDR3 length: 11
clone size: .
D gene: .
V gene: TRBV28
CDR3 DNA: TGTGCCAGCAGCTCGGGCTATGGCTACACCTTC
CDR3 protein: CASSSGYGYTF

J gene: TRBJ2-5
CDR3 length: 14
clone size: .
D gene: .
V gene: TRBV28
CDR3 DNA: TGTGCCAGCAGTACGTGGACTGTCCAAGAGACCCAGTACTTC
CDR3 protein: CASSTWTVQETQYF

J gene: TRBJ2-7
CDR3 length: 15
clone size: .
D gene: .
V gene: TRBV27
CDR3 DNA: TGTGCCAGCAGACCCGGGGGGCAGGGCTCCTACGAGCAGTACTTC
CDR3 protein: CASRPGGQGSYEQYF

J gene: TRBJ2-2
CDR3 length: 16
clone size: .
D gene: TRBD1
V gene: TRBV7-9
CDR3 DNA: TGTGCCAGCAGCCGCCGACAGGGGTTGAACACCGGGGAGCTGTTTTTT
CDR3 protein: CASSRRQGLNTGELFF

J gene: TRBJ1-4
CDR3 length: 12
clone size: .
D gene: .
V gene: TRBV29-1
CDR3 DNA: TGCAGCGTTGAAGGGGGAGATGAAAAACTGTTTTTT
CDR3 protein: CSVEGGDEKLFF

J gene: TRBJ2-7
CDR3 length: 11
clone size: many
D gene: .
V gene: TRBV19
CDR3 DNA: TGTGCCAGTAGTGCGTCCTACGAGCAGTACTTC
CDR3 protein: CASSASYEQYF

J gene: TRBJ1-2
CDR3 length: 16
clone size: .
D gene: TRBD1
V gene: TRBV7-9
CDR3 DNA: TGTGCCAGCAGCTCCTTTATACCGGACAGGACGTATGGCTACACCTTC
CDR3 protein: CASSSFIPDRTYGYTF

J gene: TRBJ2-2
CDR3 length: 16
clone size: .
D gene: TRBD2
V gene: TRBV27
CDR3 DNA: TGTGCCAGCAGTTTGGTAGCGGGAGGTGGCGCCGGGGAGCTGTTTTTT
CDR3 protein: CASSLVAGGGAGELFF

J gene: TRBJ1-3
CDR3 length: 16
clone size: .
D gene: .
V gene: TRBV9
CDR3 DNA: TGTGCCAGCACCCTCGGGGGAGATATCCGTGGAAACACCATATATTTT
CDR3 protein: CASTLGGDIRGNTIYF